The 11 T cell receptor beta chains listed next were all sequenced from one sample in a study of STAT5B mutations in CD4+ large granular lymphocyte leukemia. The assay was immunoSEQ multiplex PCR, and TCRdb's table has in-frame clones only and misses some. In the table there are fewer than 45,000 clones, 84% of which are singletons. Material for sequencing was CD4+ T cells from blood buffy coats. The source of these receptors is a human donor in good health.

The V and J genes are TRBV7-2 and TRBJ1-1; no definite D call. V dropped 5 bases and J dropped 3 bases, with 10 bases sitting between them. The CDR3 runs to 13 residues. Germline CDR1 is SGHTA and CDR2 is FQGNSA. CDR3 protein: CASSLFTDTEAFF. CDR3 bases: TGTGCCAGCAGCCTCTTCACAGACACTGAAGCTTTCTTT.

This chain links TRBV6-1 with TRBJ1-2; D unclear. The germline V gene encodes CDR1 MNHNS and CDR2 SASEGT. Between the trimmed V and J ends, which lost 5 bases and 2 bases, there was a span of 9 bases. This CDR3 has 13 residues. The DNA for the CDR3 is TGTGCCAGCAGTAAAAGTGGGAACTATGGCTACACCTTC. It encodes CASSKSGNYGYTF.

The chain links TRBV7-2 to TRBJ1-3; no definite D call. With 1 base removed from V and 4 bases from J, the gap between germline ends came to 17 bases. CDR3 length: 17 amino acids. Germline CDR1 is SGHTA and CDR2 is FQGNSA. The DNA for the CDR3 is TGTGCCAGCAGCTTAGTGGTCCTGCAGAGATCCGGAAACACCATATATTTT. This codes for CASSLVVLQRSGNTIYF.

V gene TRBV11-2 combines with J gene TRBJ2-3, with D perhaps matching TRBD2 (6 bases). Between the trimmed V and J ends, which lost 3 bases and 5 bases, there was a span of 12 bases. The germline V gene has CDR1 SGHAT and CDR2 FQNNGV. The CDR3 covers 14 residues. For the CDR3, the DNA is TGTGCCAGCAGCTTTTTGCGGGGTGAAGATACGCAGTATTTT. Translating gives CASSFLRGEDTQYF. The full variable domain, in which reference TRBV11-2 and TRBJ2-3 provide the parts outside the CDR3, is EAGVAQSPRYKIIEKRQSVAFWCNPISGHATLYWYQQILGQGPKLLIQFQNNGVVDDSQLPKDRFSAERLKGVDSTLKIQPAKLEDSAVYLCASSFLRGEDTQYFGPGTRLTVL.

In its sample, this clone was seen once. This sequence joins TRBV7-7 and TRBJ2-3, with D perhaps assigned TRBD1 or TRBD2 (5 bases each). Germline loops: CDR1 SSHAT, CDR2 FNYEAQ (reference sequence). The CDR3 length is 14 residues. Between the trimmed V and J ends, which lost 3 bases and 2 bases, there was a span of 9 bases. The CDR3: CASSFRDHTDTQYF. CDR3 sequence (DNA): TGTGCCAGCAGCTTCCGGGACCACACAGATACGCAGTATTTT.

This sequence joins TRBV7-9 and TRBJ2-2; 10 bases align to TRBD2. The germline V gene has CDR1 SEHNR and CDR2 FQNEAQ (reference sequence). This CDR3 contains 18 residues. V shed 8 bases, J shed 4 bases, and the junction held 16 bases outside the gene matches. CDR3 nucleotide sequence: TGTGCCAGCCACAGCTTGTTTACTAGCGGGGTTACCACCGGGGAGCTGTTTTTT. This translates into CASHSLFTSGVTTGELFF.

V and J are TRBV30 and TRBJ1-5; a weak D match, TRBD1 (6 bases). V was pared by 1 base and J by 7 bases, with 17 bases between. The CDR3 loop spans 15 amino acids. CDR1 and CDR2 (germline): GTSNPN, SVGIG (reference sequence). The CDR3 sequence: CAWSEGTGGRQPQHF. The CDR3 coding sequence is TGTGCCTGGAGTGAAGGGACCGGGGGCCGGCAGCCCCAGCATTTT.

The rearrangement joins TRBV30 to TRBJ1-1, with no clear D. Germline CDR1 GTSNPN, CDR2 SVGIG (reference sequence). This CDR3 contains 12 residues. Trimming pared 2 bases from V and 11 bases from J, leaving 15 bases between. CDR3 sequence reads: CAWSSGPSGAFF. In DNA, the CDR3 is TGTGCCTGGAGTTCCGGGCCCAGTGGCGCTTTCTTT.

The J gene is TRBJ2-5, the V gene TRBV10-3; 13 nucleotides match TRBD2. CDR3 length equals 19 residues. V dropped 4 bases and J dropped 2; count of bases not matched to a gene: 13. Germline V gene sequence: CDR1 ENHRY, CDR2 SYGVKD. The CDR3 loop reads CAISGGLAGAGPRQETQYF. The CDR3 coding sequence is TGTGCCATCAGTGGTGGACTAGCGGGAGCGGGCCCACGACAAGAGACCCAGTACTTC.

The V gene is TRBV6-1, the J gene TRBJ1-5; D is unresolved. Between the trimmed V and J ends, which lost 5 bases and 4 bases, there was a span of 15 bases. The CDR3 has 15 residues. Germline assignment: CDR1 MNHNS and CDR2 SASEGT. CDR3 coding DNA: TGTGCCAGCAGTCCACGACCTATAGGGAATCAGCCCCAGCATTTT. It codes for CASSPRPIGNQPQHF.

The chain links TRBV7-9 to TRBJ2-6; no reliable D call. The V and J ends lost 5 bases and 0 bases respectively, with 5 bases between them. The CDR3 is 14 residues long. Germline CDR1 is SEHNR and CDR2 is FQNEAQ (reference sequence). As DNA, the CDR3 is TGTGCCAGCAGCGACAACTCTGGGGCCAACGTCCTGACTTTC. It yields the protein CASSDNSGANVLTF.